This is a list of T cell receptor beta chains from one sample in a study of siplizumab effects on memory and regulatory T cells. Measured with immunoSEQ multiplex PCR; TCRdb has only the in-frame clones, and not every one. The repertoire holds about 87,000 clones, about 90% seen once, with 15% in the top ten. The sample comprised CD4+ T cells sorted from blood. The receptor set was obtained from a human donor in good health. Both conserved end residues are part of each CDR3. The D gene is left open where the match is weak. Rows may omit the clone size; those that give it use once, few, many or a size class.

J gene,V gene,clone size,D gene,CDR3 DNA,CDR3 protein
TRBJ2-7,TRBV10-3,-,TRBD2,TGTGCCTCGGGAGGGAATTACGAGCAGTACTTC,CASGGNYEQYF
TRBJ2-3,TRBV30,-,-,TGTGCCTGGAGTCCCCATACAGATACGCAGTATTTT,CAWSPHTDTQYF
TRBJ2-7,TRBV6-5,-,TRBD1,TGTGCCAGCAGCACAGCCGGGACAGGGCCCTACGAGCAGTACTTC,CASSTAGTGPYEQYF
TRBJ2-3,TRBV11-2,-,-,TGTGCCAGCAGCTTAGTGGGTTGGAGCAGCACAGATACGCAGTATTTT,CASSLVGWSSTDTQYF
TRBJ2-3,TRBV19,-,TRBD1,TGTGCCACCGCGAGAGGGGGCGGCACAGATACGCAGTATTTT,CATARGGGTDTQYF
TRBJ2-7,TRBV7-3,-,-,TGTGCCAGCAGCTTAGGTTCAGGGCCAGCCTACGAGCAGTACTTC,CASSLGSGPAYEQYF
TRBJ1-1,TRBV5-1,-,-,TGCGCCAGCAGCTTGAGGAGTACAGGGAACACTGAAGCTTTCTTT,CASSLRSTGNTEAFF
TRBJ2-3,TRBV5-1,-,-,TGCGCCAGCAGCTTAGGGACTAGCACAGATACGCAGTATTTT,CASSLGTSTDTQYF
TRBJ1-5,TRBV7-2,-,-,TGTGCCAGCAGCGACCCTGGACAGCCCCAGCATTTT,CASSDPGQPQHF
TRBJ1-2,TRBV19,-,-,TGTGCCAGTAGTGGCGGACAGATGAACTATGGCTACACCTTC,CASSGGQMNYGYTF
TRBJ2-6,TRBV5-1,-,-,TGCGCCAGCAGCTTCTCTGGGGCCAACGTCCTGACTTTC,CASSFSGANVLTF
TRBJ2-3,TRBV6-7,once,-,TGTGCCTCTCGGAGGGGCGGGAGCACAGATACGCAGTATTTT,CASRRGGSTDTQYF
TRBJ2-5,TRBV5-1,-,TRBD1,TGCGCCAGCAGCTTCACCGGGACAGGGCTGGAGACCCAGTACTTC,CASSFTGTGLETQYF
TRBJ2-4,TRBV14,-,-,TGTGCCAGCAGCCAGGCCCAGGACATTCAGTACTTC,CASSQAQDIQYF
TRBJ2-1,TRBV15,-,TRBD2,TGTGCCACCAGCAGAGTTGCCATACTCCGACTAGCGGGGAGGAATGAGCAGTTCTTC,CATSRVAILRLAGRNEQFF
TRBJ2-3,TRBV6-5,once,TRBD1,TGTGCCACCCAAGACAGGGGGATAGCAGATACGCAGTATTTT,CATQDRGIADTQYF